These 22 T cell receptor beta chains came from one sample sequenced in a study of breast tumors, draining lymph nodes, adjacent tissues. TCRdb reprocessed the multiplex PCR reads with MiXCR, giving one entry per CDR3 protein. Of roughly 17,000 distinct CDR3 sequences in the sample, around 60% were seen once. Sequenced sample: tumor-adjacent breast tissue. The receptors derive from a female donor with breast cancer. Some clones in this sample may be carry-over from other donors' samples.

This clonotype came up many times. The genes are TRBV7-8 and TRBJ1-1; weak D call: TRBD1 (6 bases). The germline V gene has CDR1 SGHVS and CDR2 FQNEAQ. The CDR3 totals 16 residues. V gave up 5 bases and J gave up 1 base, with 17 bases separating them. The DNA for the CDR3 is TGTGCCAGCAGCCCCCGACAGGAGTGGCGGAACACTGAAGCTTTCTTT. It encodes CASSPRQEWRNTEAFF.

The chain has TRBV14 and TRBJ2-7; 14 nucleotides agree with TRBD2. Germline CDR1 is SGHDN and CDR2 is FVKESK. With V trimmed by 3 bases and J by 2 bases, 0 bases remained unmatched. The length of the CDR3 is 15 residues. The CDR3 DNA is TGTGCCAGCAGCCAGACTAGCGGGAGGGCCTACGAGCAGTACTTC. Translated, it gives CASSQTSGRAYEQYF.

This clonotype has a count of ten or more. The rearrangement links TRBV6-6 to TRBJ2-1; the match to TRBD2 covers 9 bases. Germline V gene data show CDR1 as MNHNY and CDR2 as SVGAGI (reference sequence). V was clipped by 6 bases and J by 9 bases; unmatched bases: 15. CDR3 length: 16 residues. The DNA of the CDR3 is TGTGCCAGCAGCCCCTACGGGGGCGGGGGGGCAGGTGAGCAGTTCTTC. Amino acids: CASSPYGGGGAGEQFF.

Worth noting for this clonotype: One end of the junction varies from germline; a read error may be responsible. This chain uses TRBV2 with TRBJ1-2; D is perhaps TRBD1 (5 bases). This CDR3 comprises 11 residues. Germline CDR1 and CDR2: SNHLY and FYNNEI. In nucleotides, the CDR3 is TGTGCCAGCAGTGAGACCGGGACGCTTTCCTTC. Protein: CASSETGTLSF.

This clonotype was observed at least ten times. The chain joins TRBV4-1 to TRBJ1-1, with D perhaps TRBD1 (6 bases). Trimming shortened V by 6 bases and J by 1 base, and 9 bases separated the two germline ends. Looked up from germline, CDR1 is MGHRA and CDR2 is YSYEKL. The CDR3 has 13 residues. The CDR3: CASRRGGNTEAFF. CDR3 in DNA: TGCGCCAGCAGGAGAGGGGGGAACACTGAAGCTTTCTTT.

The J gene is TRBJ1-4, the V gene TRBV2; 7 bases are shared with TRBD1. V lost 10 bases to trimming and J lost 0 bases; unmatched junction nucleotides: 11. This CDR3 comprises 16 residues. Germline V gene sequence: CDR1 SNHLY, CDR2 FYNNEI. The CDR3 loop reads CATRQGLVATNEKLFF. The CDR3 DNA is TGTGCCACCCGACAGGGTCTGGTCGCAACTAATGAAAAACTGTTTTTT.

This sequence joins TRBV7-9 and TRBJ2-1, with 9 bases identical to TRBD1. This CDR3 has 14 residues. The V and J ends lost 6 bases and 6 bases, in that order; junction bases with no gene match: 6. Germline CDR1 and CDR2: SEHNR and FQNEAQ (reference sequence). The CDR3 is CASRRGQGGNEQFF. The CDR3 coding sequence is TGTGCCAGCAGGAGGGGACAGGGCGGCAATGAGCAGTTCTTC.

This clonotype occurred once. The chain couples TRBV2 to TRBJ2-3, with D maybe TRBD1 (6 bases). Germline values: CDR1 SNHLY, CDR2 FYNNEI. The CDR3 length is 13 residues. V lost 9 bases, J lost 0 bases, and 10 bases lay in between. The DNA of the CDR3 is TGTGCCAGGACAGGCGCTAGCACAGATACGCAGTATTTT. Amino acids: CARTGASTDTQYF.

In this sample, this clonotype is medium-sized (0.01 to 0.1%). The CDR3 sequence is CASSPRQGVYEQYF. Here the CDR3 DNA reads TGTGCCAGTAGCCCCCGGCAGGGTGTCTACGAGCAGTACTTC. V is TRBV19 and J is TRBJ2-7, with a possible D match to TRBD1 (5 bases). V gave up 6 bases and J gave up 3 bases, with 15 bases separating them. Germline V gene data show CDR1 as LNHDA and CDR2 as SQIVND (reference sequence). The CDR3 loop spans 14 amino acids. Together with reference TRBV19 and TRBJ2-7, the CDR3 gives the full variable domain: DGGITQSPKYLFRKEGQNVTLSCEQNLNHDAMYWYRQDPGQGLRLIYYSQIVNDFQKGDIAEGYSVSREKKESFPLTVTSAQKNPTAFYLCASSPRQGVYEQYFGPGTRLTVT.

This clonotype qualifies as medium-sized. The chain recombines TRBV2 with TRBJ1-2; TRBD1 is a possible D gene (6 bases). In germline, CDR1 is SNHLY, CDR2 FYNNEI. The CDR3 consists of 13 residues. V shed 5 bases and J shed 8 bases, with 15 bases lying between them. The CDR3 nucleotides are TGTGCCAGCAGTTCCGGACAGCAGGAAGGCTACACCTTC. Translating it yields CASSSGQQEGYTF.

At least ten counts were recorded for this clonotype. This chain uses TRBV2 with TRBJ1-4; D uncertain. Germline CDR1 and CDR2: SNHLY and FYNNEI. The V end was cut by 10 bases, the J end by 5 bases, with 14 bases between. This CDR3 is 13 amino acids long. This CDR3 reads CATQDGQNEKLFF. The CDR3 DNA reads TGTGCCACCCAGGACGGTCAGAATGAAAAACTGTTTTTT.

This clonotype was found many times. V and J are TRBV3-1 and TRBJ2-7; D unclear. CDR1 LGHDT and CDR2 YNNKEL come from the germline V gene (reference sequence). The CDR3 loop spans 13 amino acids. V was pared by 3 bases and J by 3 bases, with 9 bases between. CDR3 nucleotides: TGTGCCAGCAGCCAGGACCTATACTACGAGCAGTACTTC. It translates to CASSQDLYYEQYF.

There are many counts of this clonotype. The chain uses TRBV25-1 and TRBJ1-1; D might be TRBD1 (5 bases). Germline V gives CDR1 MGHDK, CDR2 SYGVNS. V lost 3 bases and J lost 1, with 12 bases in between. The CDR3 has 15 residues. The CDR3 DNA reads TGTGCCAGCAGTGATGGGGCAGGGAGGAACACTGAAGCTTTCTTT. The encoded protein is CASSDGAGRNTEAFF.

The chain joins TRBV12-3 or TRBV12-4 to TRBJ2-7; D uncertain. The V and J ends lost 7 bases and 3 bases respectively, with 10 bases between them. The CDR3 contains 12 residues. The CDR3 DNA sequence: TGTGCCAGCACCTCCAACCTCTACGAGCAGTACTTC. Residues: CASTSNLYEQYF.

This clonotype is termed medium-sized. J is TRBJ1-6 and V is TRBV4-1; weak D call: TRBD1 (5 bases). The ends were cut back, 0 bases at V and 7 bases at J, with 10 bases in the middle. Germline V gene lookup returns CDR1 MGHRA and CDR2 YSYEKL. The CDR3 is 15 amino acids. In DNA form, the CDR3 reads TGCGCCAGCAGCCAAGAGGGGCGGATGAATTCACCCCTCCACTTT. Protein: CASSQEGRMNSPLHF.

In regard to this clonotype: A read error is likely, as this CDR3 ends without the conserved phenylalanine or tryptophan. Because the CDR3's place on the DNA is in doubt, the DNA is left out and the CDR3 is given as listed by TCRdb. The CDR3 sequence: CASSTGQGHI. This sequence joins TRBV19 and TRBJ1-3; TRBD1, the D gene given by the table, was not confirmed from the DNA. The CDR3 extends over 10 residues, inclusive of both ends. Looked up from germline, CDR1 is LNHDA and CDR2 is SQIVND (reference sequence).

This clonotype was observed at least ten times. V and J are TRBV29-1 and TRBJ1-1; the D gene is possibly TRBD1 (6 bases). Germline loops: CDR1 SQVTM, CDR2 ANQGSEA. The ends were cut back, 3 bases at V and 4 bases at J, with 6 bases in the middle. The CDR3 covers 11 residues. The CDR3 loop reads CSVDRGTEAFF. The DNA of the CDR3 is TGCAGCGTTGACAGGGGCACTGAAGCTTTCTTT.

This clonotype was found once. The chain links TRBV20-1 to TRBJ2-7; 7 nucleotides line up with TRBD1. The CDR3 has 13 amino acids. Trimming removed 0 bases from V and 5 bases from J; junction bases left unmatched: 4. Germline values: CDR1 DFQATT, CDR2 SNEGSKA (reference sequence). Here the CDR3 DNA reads TGCAGTGCTAGAGAGACAGGGAAAGACGAGCAGTACGTC. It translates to CSARETGKDEQYV.

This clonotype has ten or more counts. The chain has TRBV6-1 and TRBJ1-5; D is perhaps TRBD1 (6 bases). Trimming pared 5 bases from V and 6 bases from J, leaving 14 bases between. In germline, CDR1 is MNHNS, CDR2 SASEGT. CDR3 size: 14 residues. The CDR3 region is CASSMGGQGQPQHF. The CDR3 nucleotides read TGTGCCAGCAGTATGGGGGGGCAAGGTCAGCCCCAGCATTTT.

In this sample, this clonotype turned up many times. The CDR3 spells CATFPGGGEQFF. The CDR3 DNA is TGTGCCACCTTCCCGGGGGGGGGTGAGCAGTTCTTC. The chain couples TRBV19 to TRBJ2-1, with TRBD2 matching over 8 bases. There are 12 residues in the CDR3. Germline lookup yields CDR1 LNHDA and CDR2 SQIVND (reference sequence). Losses at the gene ends were 10 bases for V and 9 bases for J; bases not matched to a gene: 8. The complete variable domain, with remaining parts taken from reference TRBV19 and TRBJ2-1, reads DGGITQSPKYLFRKEGQNVTLSCEQNLNHDAMYWYRQDPGQGLRLIYYSQIVNDFQKGDIAEGYSVSREKKESFPLTVTSAQKNPTAFYLCATFPGGGEQFFGPGTRLTVL.

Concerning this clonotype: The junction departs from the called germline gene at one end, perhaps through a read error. The CDR3 sequence: CARSQARARGGETQYF. The CDR3 DNA follows: TGTGCCCGCAGCCAAGCACGCGCGAGGGGGGGAGAGACCCAGTACTTC. The chain combines TRBV4-2 with TRBJ2-5, with a weak D call TRBD2 (7 bases). This CDR3 contains 16 residues. Germline V gene lookup returns CDR1 LGHNA and CDR2 YNFKEQ.

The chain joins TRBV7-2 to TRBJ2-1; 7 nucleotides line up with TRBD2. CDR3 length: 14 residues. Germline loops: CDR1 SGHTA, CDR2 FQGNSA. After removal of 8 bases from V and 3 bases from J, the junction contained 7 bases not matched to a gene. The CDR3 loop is CASLLAGDYNEQFF. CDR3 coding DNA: TGTGCCAGCCTCCTGGCGGGGGACTACAATGAGCAGTTCTTC.